This T cell receptor beta chain stems from a study of T cells in Graves' hyperthyroidism and ophthalmopathy. The germline V gene encodes CDR1 SGHVS and CDR2 FNYEAQ. The CDR3 length is 15 residues. The V and J ends lost 0 bases and 3 bases respectively, with 12 bases between them. Study conclusions and caveats: Ophthalmopathy was distinguished from stable hyperthyroidism by 13 V-J signatures.

Uncontrolled infections, other autoimmune diseases, pregnancy or lactation led to exclusion of patients. On the basis of clinical symptoms, serum thyroxine and TRAb, thyroid ultrasound and orbital computed tomography, diagnoses were made. Notes on this clonotype: Its antigen is as yet unknown.

Authors of the study amplified TCR beta CDR3 regions from RNA transcripts. A first-round RT-PCR of the TCR CDR3 used the HTBI primer set. From the multiplex PCR reads, TCRdb called clonotypes with MiXCR, one entry per CDR3 protein. Among roughly 500,000 distinct CDR3 sequences listed, roughly 45% were seen once. Specimen: peripheral blood or thyroid tissue (not recorded which). The rearrangement uses TRBV7-6 and TRBJ2-7, with D tentatively TRBD2 (7 bases). The TCR was taken from an adult woman with Graves' disease, either hyperthyroidism or ophthalmopathy (not recorded which). CDR3 loop: CASSLARGGFYEQYF. DNA of the CDR3: TGTGCCAGCAGCTTAGCGAGGGGGGGCTTCTACGAGCAGTACTTC.